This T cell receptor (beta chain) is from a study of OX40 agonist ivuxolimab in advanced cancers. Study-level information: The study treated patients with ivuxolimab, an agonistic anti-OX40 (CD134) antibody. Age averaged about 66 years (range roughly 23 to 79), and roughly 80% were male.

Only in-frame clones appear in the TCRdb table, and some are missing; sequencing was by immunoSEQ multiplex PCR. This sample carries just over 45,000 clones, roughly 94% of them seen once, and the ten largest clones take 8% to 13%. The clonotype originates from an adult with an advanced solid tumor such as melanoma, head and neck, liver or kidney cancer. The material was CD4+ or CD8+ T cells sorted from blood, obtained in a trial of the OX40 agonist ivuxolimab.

CDR3 residues: CASHSRVAGGSNEQFF. CDR3 nucleotide sequence: TGTGCCAGCCACTCGAGGGTAGCGGGAGGGAGCAATGAGCAGTTCTTC. The chain has TRBV7-8 and TRBJ2-1, with 11 nucleotides matching TRBD2. Germline loops: CDR1 SGHVS, CDR2 FQNEAQ. Trimming took 8 bases from V and 6 from J; bases not matched to a gene: 12. The CDR3 is 16 residues long. Looking up the rest from reference TRBV7-8 and TRBJ2-1 gives the full variable domain: GAGVSQSPRYKVAKRGQDVALRCDPISGHVSLFWYQQALGQGPEFLTYFQNEAQLDKSGLPSDRFFAERPEGSVSTLKIQRTQQEDSAVYLCASHSRVAGGSNEQFFGPGTRLTVL.